A selection of T cell receptor beta chains follows, all from one sample in a study of blood T cell repertoires in COVID-19. Generated by immunoSEQ multiplex PCR, the TCRdb table keeps only in-frame clones and is missing some. The sample contains some 150,000 clones, about 79% of which appear only once. Material: peripheral blood. All receptors come from a woman in her forties or fifties with acute or convalescent COVID-19. Each CDR3 is given with its conserved first and last residue. D genes are given only for firm matches. Some rows mark clone size as missing; the rest say once, few, many or name a class of expanded clone.

TRBJ1-1	TRBV29-1	TRBD1	NA	CSVGQGAHTEAFF	TGCAGCGTTGGGCAGGGGGCTCACACTGAAGCTTTCTTT
TRBJ2-7	TRBV19	NA	once	CASSIAGLAYYEQYF	TGTGCCAGTAGTATAGCAGGCCTGGCGTACTACGAGCAGTACTTC
TRBJ1-5	TRBV19	NA	NA	CASSRQLDNQRPQHF	TGTGCCAGTAGTCGACAACTAGACAATCAGAGGCCCCAGCATTTT
TRBJ1-3	TRBV7-2	NA	NA	CASSFYSGNTIYF	TGTGCCAGCAGCTTTTACTCTGGAAACACCATATATTTT
TRBJ1-2	TRBV19	TRBD1	NA	CASSTTTGGLYGYTF	TGTGCCAGTAGTACGACGACAGGGGGTCTCTATGGCTACACCTTC
TRBJ2-5	TRBV27	TRBD2	NA	CASSLLAGGGQETQYF	TGTGCCAGCAGTTTACTAGCGGGAGGGGGGCAAGAGACCCAGTACTTC
TRBJ2-1	TRBV12-3/TRBV12-4	TRBD2	NA	CASSPTGTKQFF	TGTGCCAGCAGTCCCACCGGGACTAAGCAGTTCTTC
TRBJ1-2	TRBV6-5	TRBD1	once	CASSYTGTGGYGYTF	TGTGCCAGCAGTTACACTGGGACAGGGGGCTATGGCTACACCTTC
TRBJ1-1	TRBV11-1	NA	NA	CASSLETGSNTEAFF	TGTGCCAGCAGCCTCGAGACAGGTTCGAACACTGAAGCTTTCTTT
TRBJ2-5	TRBV14	NA	NA	CASSPLGPFVTQYF	TGTGCCAGCAGCCCCCTAGGCCCCTTCGTGACCCAGTACTTC
TRBJ2-7	TRBV6-5	NA	NA	CASSSPYEQYF	TGTGCCAGCAGTTCCCCTTACGAGCAGTACTTC
TRBJ1-1	TRBV14	TRBD1	NA	CASSQRQGGGSTEAFF	TGTGCCAGCAGCCAACGACAGGGTGGAGGGTCGACTGAAGCTTTCTTT
TRBJ1-2	TRBV5-1	TRBD1	NA	CASSFGQGGGYTF	TGCGCCAGCAGCTTCGGACAGGGAGGTGGCTACACCTTC
TRBJ1-1	TRBV7-3	NA	NA	CASSSQGRNTEAFF	TGTGCCAGCAGCTCCCAGGGGAGGAACACTGAAGCTTTCTTT
TRBJ2-2	TRBV19	NA	NA	CASSATGISNGELFF	TGTGCCAGTAGTGCTACAGGGATTAGTAACGGGGAGCTGTTTTTT
TRBJ1-5	TRBV19	TRBD1	NA	CASSNTIWTGSNQPQHF	TGTGCCAGTAGCAATACGATCTGGACAGGGAGTAATCAGCCCCAGCATTTT
TRBJ2-7	TRBV5-4	NA	NA	CASSQSPSGAPGSYEQYF	TGTGCCAGCAGTCAATCGCCCTCTGGGGCGCCCGGCTCCTACGAGCAGTACTTC
TRBJ1-2	TRBV19	NA	NA	CASSITVNYGYTF	TGTGCCAGTAGTATAACAGTGAACTATGGCTACACCTTC
TRBJ2-7	TRBV4-2	TRBD1	NA	CASSHGQGSYEQYF	TGTGCCAGCAGCCACGGACAGGGGTCCTACGAGCAGTACTTC
TRBJ2-1	TRBV5-4	TRBD1	NA	CASIPDRGGYNEQFF	TGTGCCAGCATCCCTGACAGGGGGGGGTACAATGAGCAGTTCTTC
TRBJ2-5	TRBV2	NA	NA	CASKGTPVETQYF	TGTGCCAGCAAAGGGACACCGGTTGAGACCCAGTACTTC
TRBJ2-7	TRBV6-7	NA	once	CASSYPGWSSYEQYF	TGTGCCAGCAGTTACCCAGGGTGGAGCTCCTACGAGCAGTACTTC
TRBJ2-7	TRBV6-2/TRBV6-3	TRBD1	once	CASSYRRQGIYEQYF	TGTGCCAGCAGTTACCGACGACAGGGGATTTACGAGCAGTACTTC
TRBJ1-1	TRBV5-6	NA	NA	CASTPWAGDVSEAFF	TGTGCCAGCACCCCCTGGGCAGGGGATGTCAGTGAAGCTTTCTTT
TRBJ1-5	TRBV1	NA	NA	CTSSLPLAPQHF	TGCACCAGCAGCCTTCCTTTGGCGCCCCAGCATTTT
TRBJ1-1	TRBV14	TRBD1	NA	CASSPWTGGNTEAFF	TGTGCCAGCAGCCCCTGGACAGGCGGGAACACTGAAGCTTTCTTT
TRBJ1-5	TRBV4-1	TRBD1	many	CASSQTRTRGLNQPQHF	TGCGCCAGCAGCCAGACCCGCACCAGGGGGTTGAATCAGCCCCAGCATTTT
TRBJ1-2	TRBV5-4	NA	NA	CAVPRARGPGYGYTF	TGTGCCGTACCTCGGGCAAGGGGCCCCGGCTATGGCTACACCTTC
TRBJ2-1	TRBV6-2/TRBV6-3	TRBD2	NA	CASSSGGREDNEQFF	TGTGCCAGCAGTTCTGGCGGGAGGGAGGACAATGAGCAGTTCTTC
TRBJ1-2	TRBV6-1	NA	NA	CASSEPENYGYTF	TGTGCCAGCAGTGAACCAGAAAACTATGGCTACACCTTC
TRBJ2-1	TRBV7-2	NA	NA	CASSLSREQGSQFF	TGTGCCAGCAGCTTATCCCGTGAACAGGGCTCCCAGTTCTTC
TRBJ2-3	TRBV4-3	TRBD2	NA	CASSQDIGGAGDTQYF	TGCGCCAGCAGCCAAGATATCGGGGGGGCAGGAGATACGCAGTATTTT
TRBJ2-3	TRBV6-1	TRBD2	NA	CASTQSGDTDTQYF	TGTGCCAGCACCCAAAGCGGGGACACAGATACGCAGTATTTT
TRBJ1-1	TRBV4-3	TRBD1	NA	CASSRGTGDTEAFF	TGCGCCAGCAGCCGCGGGACAGGGGACACTGAAGCTTTCTTT
TRBJ1-5	TRBV6-5	NA	NA	CASRPYRESNQPQHF	TGTGCCAGCAGGCCGTACAGGGAGAGCAATCAGCCCCAGCATTTT
TRBJ1-4	TRBV7-7	NA	NA	CASSRGGSFGEKLFF	TGTGCCAGCAGCCGGGGGGGGAGTTTCGGTGAAAAACTGTTTTTT
TRBJ2-1	TRBV11-3	TRBD2	NA	CASSPRETGYNEQFF	TGTGCCAGCAGCCCGCGGGAGACTGGCTACAATGAGCAGTTCTTC
TRBJ1-4	TRBV7-2	NA	NA	CASSLARGINEKLFF	TGTGCCAGCAGCTTAGCTCGCGGGATTAATGAAAAACTGTTTTTT
TRBJ2-5	TRBV7-2	TRBD1	NA	CASSLAFGQGQTQYF	TGTGCCAGCAGCTTAGCTTTCGGACAGGGCCAGACCCAGTACTTC
TRBJ2-5	TRBV10-3	TRBD1	NA	CAVQGAETQYF	TGTGCCGTACAGGGGGCTGAGACCCAGTACTTC
TRBJ2-1	TRBV6-2/TRBV6-3	TRBD2	NA	CASSRPPMRGGPNEQFF	TGTGCCAGCAGCCGACCCCCTATGCGGGGGGGCCCTAATGAGCAGTTCTTC
TRBJ1-5	TRBV2	NA	NA	CASREGLSNQPQHF	TGTGCCAGCAGAGAGGGCTTGAGCAATCAGCCCCAGCATTTT
TRBJ2-7	TRBV12-3/TRBV12-4	NA	NA	CASSSRYEQYF	TGTGCCAGCAGTTCCCGCTACGAGCAGTACTTC
TRBJ2-7	TRBV29-1	TRBD1	NA	CSVVQGGDEQYF	TGCAGCGTAGTCCAAGGGGGCGACGAGCAGTACTTC